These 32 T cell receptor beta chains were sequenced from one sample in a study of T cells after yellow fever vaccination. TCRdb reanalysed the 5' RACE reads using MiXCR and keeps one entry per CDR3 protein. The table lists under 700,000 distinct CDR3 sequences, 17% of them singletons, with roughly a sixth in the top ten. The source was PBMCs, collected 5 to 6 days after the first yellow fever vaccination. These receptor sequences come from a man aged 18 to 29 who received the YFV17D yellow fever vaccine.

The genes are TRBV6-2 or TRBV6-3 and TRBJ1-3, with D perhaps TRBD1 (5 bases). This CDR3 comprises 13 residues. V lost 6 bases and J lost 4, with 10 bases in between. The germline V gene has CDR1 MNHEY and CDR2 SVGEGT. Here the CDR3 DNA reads TGTGCCAGCAGACGGGACGGCGGAAACACCATATATTTT. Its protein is CASRRDGGNTIYF.

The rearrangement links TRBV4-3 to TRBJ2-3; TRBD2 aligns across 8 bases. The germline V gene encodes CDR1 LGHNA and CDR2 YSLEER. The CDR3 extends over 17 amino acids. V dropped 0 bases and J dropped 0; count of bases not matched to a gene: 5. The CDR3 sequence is CASSQDQGTRSTDTQYF. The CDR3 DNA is TGCGCCAGCAGCCAAGATCAGGGGACTAGGAGCACAGATACGCAGTATTTT.

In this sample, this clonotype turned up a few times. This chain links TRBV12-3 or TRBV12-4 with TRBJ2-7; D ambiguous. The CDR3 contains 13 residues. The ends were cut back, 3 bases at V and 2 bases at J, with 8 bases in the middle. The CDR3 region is CASSFMQPYEQYF. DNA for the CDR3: TGTGCCAGCAGTTTTATGCAGCCCTACGAGCAGTACTTC.

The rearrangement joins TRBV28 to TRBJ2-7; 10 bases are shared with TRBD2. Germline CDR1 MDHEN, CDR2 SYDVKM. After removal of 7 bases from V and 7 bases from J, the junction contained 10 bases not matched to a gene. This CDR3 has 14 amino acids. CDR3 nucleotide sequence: TGTGCCAGCATACGGAGCGGGGGGGCGGGGGAGCAGTACGTC. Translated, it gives CASIRSGGAGEQYV.

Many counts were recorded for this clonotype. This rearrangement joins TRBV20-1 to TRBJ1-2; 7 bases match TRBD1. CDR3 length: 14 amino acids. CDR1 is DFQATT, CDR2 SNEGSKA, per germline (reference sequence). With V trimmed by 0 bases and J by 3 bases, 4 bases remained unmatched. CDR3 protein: CSARDPRGDYGYTF. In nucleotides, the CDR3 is TGCAGTGCTAGAGATCCCAGGGGGGACTATGGCTACACCTTC.

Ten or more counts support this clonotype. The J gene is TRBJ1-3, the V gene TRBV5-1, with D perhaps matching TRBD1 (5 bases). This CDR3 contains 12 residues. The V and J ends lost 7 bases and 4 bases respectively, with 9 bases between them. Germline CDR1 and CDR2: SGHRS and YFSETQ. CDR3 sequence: CASRDVGNTIYF. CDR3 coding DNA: TGCGCCAGCCGGGACGTCGGAAACACCATATATTTT.

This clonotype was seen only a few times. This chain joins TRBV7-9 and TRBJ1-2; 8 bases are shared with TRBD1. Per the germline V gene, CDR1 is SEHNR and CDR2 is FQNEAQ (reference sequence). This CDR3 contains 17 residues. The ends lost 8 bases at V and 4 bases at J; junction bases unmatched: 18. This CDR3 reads CASRSGTRQGKVYGYTF. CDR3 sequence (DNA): TGTGCCAGCCGGTCGGGGACGAGACAGGGGAAAGTCTATGGCTACACCTTC.

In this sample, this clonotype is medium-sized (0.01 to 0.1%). DNA of the CDR3: TGCGCCAGCAGCTTGATGGGGGGCCGGGGAGATACGCAGTATTTT. Encoded protein: CASSLMGGRGDTQYF. V usage is TRBV5-1 and J usage is TRBJ2-3; D possibly uses TRBD1 or TRBD2 (6 bases each). V lost 1 base to trimming and J lost 5 bases, with 14 bases between them. Per the germline V gene, CDR1 is SGHRS and CDR2 is YFSETQ. The CDR3 consists of 15 residues.

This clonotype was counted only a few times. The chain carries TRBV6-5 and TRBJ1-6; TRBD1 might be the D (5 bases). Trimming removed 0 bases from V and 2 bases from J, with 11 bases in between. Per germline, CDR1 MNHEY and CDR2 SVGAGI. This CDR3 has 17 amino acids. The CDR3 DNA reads TGTGCCAGCAGTTACTCGAGAGGGGAGGCCTATAATTCACCCCTCCACTTT. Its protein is CASSYSRGEAYNSPLHF.

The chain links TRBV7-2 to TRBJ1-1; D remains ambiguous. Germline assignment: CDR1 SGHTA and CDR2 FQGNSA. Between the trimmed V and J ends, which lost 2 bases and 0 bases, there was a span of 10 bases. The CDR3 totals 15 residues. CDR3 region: CASSLMAALNTEAFF. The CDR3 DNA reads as TGTGCCAGCAGCTTAATGGCGGCTTTGAACACTGAAGCTTTCTTT.

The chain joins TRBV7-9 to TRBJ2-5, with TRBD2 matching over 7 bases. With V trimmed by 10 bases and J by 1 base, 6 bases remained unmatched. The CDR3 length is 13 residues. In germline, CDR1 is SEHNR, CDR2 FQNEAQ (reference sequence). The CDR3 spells CANSRGGQETQYF. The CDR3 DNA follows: TGTGCCAACTCGCGCGGGGGCCAAGAGACCCAGTACTTC.

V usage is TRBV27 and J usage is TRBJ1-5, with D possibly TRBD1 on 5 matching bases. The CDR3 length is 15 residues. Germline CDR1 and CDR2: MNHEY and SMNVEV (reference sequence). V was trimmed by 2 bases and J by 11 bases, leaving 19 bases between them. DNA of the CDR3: TGTGCCAGCAGTTTAGGGGACGCTACCTGGTCTGCCCAGCATTTT. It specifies CASSLGDATWSAQHF.

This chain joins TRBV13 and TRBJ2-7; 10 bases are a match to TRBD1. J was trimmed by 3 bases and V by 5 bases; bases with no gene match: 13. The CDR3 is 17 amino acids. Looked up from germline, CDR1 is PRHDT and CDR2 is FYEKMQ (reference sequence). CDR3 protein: CASSPPRTGGLGYEQYF. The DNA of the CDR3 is TGTGCCAGCAGCCCCCCCCGGACAGGGGGATTAGGCTACGAGCAGTACTTC.

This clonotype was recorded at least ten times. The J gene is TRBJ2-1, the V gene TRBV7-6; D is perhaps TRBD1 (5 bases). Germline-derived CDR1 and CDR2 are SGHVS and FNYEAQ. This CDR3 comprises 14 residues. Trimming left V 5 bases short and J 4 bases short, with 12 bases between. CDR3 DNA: TGTGCCAGCAGCCCCCCAGGGTTGTACAATGAGCAGTTCTTC. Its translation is CASSPPGLYNEQFF.

The DNA for the CDR3 is TGTGCCAGCAAGGGACAGGGTCGATCCTACGAGCAGTACGTC. Its translation is CASKGQGRSYEQYV. The chain joins TRBV28 to TRBJ2-7, with 9 positions matching TRBD1. The J segment lost 1 base and the V segment lost 7 bases, leaving 5 bases of the junction unmatched. The CDR3 has 14 amino acids. Germline CDR1 reads MDHEN; CDR2 reads SYDVKM.

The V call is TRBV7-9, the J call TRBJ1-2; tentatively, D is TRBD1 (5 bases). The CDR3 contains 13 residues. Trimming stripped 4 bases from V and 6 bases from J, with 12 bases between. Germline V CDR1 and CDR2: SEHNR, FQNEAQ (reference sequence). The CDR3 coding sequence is TGTGCCAGCAGCTCGGCAGGGAACCATGGCTACACCTTC. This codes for CASSSAGNHGYTF.

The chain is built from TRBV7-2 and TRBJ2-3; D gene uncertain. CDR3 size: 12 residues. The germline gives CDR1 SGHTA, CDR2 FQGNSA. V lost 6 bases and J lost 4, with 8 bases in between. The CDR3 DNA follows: TGTGCCAGCAGGCTAGTTTCAGATACGCAGTATTTT. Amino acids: CASRLVSDTQYF.

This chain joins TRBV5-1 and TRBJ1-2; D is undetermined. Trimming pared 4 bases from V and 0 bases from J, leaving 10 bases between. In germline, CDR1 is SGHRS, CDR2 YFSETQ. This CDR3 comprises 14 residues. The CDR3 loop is CASSSSDPNYGYTF. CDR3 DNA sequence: TGCGCCAGCAGCAGCAGTGATCCTAACTATGGCTACACCTTC.

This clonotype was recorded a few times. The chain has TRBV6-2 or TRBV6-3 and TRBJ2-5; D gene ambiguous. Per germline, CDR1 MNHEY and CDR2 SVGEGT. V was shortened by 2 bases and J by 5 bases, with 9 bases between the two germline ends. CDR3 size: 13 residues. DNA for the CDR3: TGTGCCAGCAGTTACGAGATACGGGAGACCCAGTACTTC. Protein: CASSYEIRETQYF.

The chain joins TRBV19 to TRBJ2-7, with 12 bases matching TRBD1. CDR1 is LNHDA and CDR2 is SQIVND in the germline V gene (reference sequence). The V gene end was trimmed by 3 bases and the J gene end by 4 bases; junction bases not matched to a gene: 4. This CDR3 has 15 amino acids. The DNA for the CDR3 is TGTGCCAGTAGTATCGGGACAGGGGGCGCTTACGAGCAGTACTTC. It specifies CASSIGTGGAYEQYF.

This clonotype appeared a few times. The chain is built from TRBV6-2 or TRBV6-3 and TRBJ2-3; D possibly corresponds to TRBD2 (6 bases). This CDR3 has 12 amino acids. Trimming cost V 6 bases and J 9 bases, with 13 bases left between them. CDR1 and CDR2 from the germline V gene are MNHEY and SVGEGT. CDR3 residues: CASSPGTRTQYF. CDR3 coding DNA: TGTGCCAGCAGCCCCGGGACTCGGACGCAGTATTTT.

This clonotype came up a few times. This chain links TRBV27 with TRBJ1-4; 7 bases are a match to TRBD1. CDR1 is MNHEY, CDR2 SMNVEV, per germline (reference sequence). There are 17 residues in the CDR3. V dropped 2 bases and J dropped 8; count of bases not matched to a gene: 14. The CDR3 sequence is CASSLKSGQGVREKLFF. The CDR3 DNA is TGTGCCAGCAGTTTAAAATCGGGGCAGGGGGTAAGAGAAAAACTGTTTTTT.

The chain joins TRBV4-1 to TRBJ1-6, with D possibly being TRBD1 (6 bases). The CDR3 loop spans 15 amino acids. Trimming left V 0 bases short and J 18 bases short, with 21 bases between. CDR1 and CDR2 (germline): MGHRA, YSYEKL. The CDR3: CASSQDLGMDSTPHF. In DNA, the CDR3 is TGCGCCAGCAGCCAAGATCTTGGGATGGACAGCACCCCCCACTTT.

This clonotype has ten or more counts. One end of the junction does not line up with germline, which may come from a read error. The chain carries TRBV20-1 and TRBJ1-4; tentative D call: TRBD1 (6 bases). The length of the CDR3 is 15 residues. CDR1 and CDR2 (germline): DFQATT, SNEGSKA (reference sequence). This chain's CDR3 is CSAREGGRGNEKLFF. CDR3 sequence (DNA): TGCAGTGCCAGAGAAGGGGGTAGGGGGAATGAAAAACTGTTTTTT.

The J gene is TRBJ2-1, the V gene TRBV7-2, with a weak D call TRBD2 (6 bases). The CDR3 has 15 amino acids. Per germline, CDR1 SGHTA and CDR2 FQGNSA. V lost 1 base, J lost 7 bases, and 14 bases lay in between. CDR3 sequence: CASSLGPGVGNEQFF. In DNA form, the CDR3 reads TGTGCCAGCAGCTTAGGCCCGGGAGTAGGAAATGAGCAGTTCTTC.

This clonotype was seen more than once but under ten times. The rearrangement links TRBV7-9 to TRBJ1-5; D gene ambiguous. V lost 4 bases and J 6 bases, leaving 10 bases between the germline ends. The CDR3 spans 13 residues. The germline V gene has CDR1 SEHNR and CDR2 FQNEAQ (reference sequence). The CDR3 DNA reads TGTGCCAGCAGCTCTGGGAAGGCTCAGCCCCAGCATTTT. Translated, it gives CASSSGKAQPQHF.

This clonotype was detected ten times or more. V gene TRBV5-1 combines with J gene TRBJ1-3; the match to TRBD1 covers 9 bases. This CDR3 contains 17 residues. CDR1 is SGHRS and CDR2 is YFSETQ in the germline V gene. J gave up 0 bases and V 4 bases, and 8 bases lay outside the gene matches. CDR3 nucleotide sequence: TGCGCCAGCAGCGCTACAGGGGGCCTTGTCTCTGGAAACACCATATATTTT. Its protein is CASSATGGLVSGNTIYF.

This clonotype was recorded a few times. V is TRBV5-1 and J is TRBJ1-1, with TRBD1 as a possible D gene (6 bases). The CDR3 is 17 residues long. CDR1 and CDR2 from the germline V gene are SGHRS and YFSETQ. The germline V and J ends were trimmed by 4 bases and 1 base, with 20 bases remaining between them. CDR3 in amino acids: CASSRLLGGGRNTEAFF. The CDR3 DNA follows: TGCGCCAGCAGCCGCCTACTAGGAGGGGGACGGAACACTGAAGCTTTCTTT.

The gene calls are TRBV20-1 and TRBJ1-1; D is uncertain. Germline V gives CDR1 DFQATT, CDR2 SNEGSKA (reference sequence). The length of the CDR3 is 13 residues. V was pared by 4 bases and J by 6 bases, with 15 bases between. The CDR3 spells CSATDPNGAEAFF. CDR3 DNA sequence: TGCAGTGCTACTGACCCTAATGGGGCTGAAGCTTTCTTT.

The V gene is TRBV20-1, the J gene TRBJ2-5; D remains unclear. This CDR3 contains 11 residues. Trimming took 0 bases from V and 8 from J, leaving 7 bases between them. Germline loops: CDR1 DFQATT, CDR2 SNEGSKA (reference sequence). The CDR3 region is CSARDWFTQYF. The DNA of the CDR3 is TGCAGTGCTAGAGATTGGTTTACCCAGTACTTC.

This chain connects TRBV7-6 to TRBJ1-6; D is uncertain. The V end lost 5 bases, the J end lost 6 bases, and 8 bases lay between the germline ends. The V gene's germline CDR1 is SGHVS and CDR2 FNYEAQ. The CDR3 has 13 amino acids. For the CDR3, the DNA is TGTGCCAGCAGCCCCGCTAGTAATTCACCCCTCCACTTT. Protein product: CASSPASNSPLHF. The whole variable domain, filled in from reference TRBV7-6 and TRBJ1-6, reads GAGVSQSPRYKVTKRGQDVALRCDPISGHVSLYWYRQALGQGPEFLTYFNYEAQQDKSGLPNDRFSAERPEGSISTLTIQRTEQRDSAMYRCASSPASNSPLHFGNGTRLTVT.

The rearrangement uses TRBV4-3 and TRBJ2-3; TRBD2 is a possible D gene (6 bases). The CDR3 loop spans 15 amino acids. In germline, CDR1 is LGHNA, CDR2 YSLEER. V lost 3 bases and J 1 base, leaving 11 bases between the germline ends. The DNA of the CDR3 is TGCGCCAGCAGCCACCTTGCGGGACGCACAGATACGCAGTATTTT. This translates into CASSHLAGRTDTQYF.